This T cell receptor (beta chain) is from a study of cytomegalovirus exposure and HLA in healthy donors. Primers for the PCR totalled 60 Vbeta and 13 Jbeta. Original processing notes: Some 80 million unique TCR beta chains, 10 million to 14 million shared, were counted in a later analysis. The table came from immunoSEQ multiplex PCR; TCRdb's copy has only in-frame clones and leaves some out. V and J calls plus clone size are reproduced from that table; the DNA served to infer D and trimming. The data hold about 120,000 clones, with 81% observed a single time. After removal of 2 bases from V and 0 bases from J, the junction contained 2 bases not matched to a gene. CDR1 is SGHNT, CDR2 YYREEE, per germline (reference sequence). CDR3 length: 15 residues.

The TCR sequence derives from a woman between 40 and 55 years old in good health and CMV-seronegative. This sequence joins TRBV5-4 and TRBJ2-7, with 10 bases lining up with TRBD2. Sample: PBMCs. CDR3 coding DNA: TGTGCCAGCAGCTTTAGCGGGGGGCCCTCCTACGAGCAGTACTTC. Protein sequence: CASSFSGGPSYEQYF.